Shown below are 30 T cell receptor beta chains from a single sample sequenced in a study of blood T cell repertoires in COVID-19. Assay used: immunoSEQ multiplex PCR; TCRdb lists only in-frame clones, some missing. Among roughly 250,000 clones listed, around 90% were seen once. The sample comprised peripheral blood. The source of these receptors is a man aged 25-40 years with COVID-19, enrolled during active disease.

The chain couples TRBV12-5 to TRBJ2-7; TRBD2 agrees at 11 bases. V was pared by 3 bases and J by 5 bases, with 3 bases of the junction left unmatched. CDR1 and CDR2 from the germline V gene are LGHNT and FRNRAP. The CDR3 consists of 14 residues. The CDR3 region has the DNA TGTGCTAGTGGTTTAGGACTAGCGGGTGACGAGCAGTACTTC. Its translation: CASGLGLAGDEQYF.

The V and J genes are TRBV5-4 and TRBJ2-3, with TRBD2 matching over 14 bases. The CDR3 is 18 residues long. CDR1 SGHNT and CDR2 YYREEE come from the germline V gene (reference sequence). V was pared by 4 bases and J by 2 bases, with 9 bases of the junction left unmatched. CDR3 bases: TGTGCCAGCAGCCGGGGACTAGCGGGGGCTAATCCCACAGATACGCAGTATTTT. This encodes CASSRGLAGANPTDTQYF.

This sequence joins TRBV14 and TRBJ2-1, with D tentatively TRBD2 (7 bases). The CDR3 length is 15 residues. Trimming removed 2 bases at V and 4 bases at J, with 12 bases between. CDR1 and CDR2 from the germline V gene are SGHDN and FVKESK. The CDR3 DNA reads as TGTGCCAGCAGCCAATTACGGGGGGCGTACAATGAGCAGTTCTTC. Amino acids: CASSQLRGAYNEQFF.

This chain uses TRBV5-1 with TRBJ2-5, with a weak D call TRBD1 (6 bases). Germline V CDR1 and CDR2: SGHRS, YFSETQ. V was clipped by 5 bases and J by 0 bases, with 17 bases between them. This CDR3 has 16 amino acids. The DNA of the CDR3 is TGCGCCAGCAGACGCAGGGGACAAGTAAACCAAGAGACCCAGTACTTC. Translated: CASRRRGQVNQETQYF.

This chain uses TRBV6-6 with TRBJ1-2; D possibly corresponds to TRBD1 (5 bases). This CDR3 spans 13 amino acids. Germline CDR1 is MNHNY and CDR2 is SVGAGI (reference sequence). Trimming shortened V by 6 bases and J by 8 bases, and 16 bases separated the two germline ends. The CDR3 protein is CASSDGRGSGYTF. As DNA, the CDR3 is TGTGCCAGCAGCGACGGGAGGGGAAGCGGCTACACCTTC.

The chain recombines TRBV24-1 with TRBJ1-1; D gene unclear. The CDR3 is 16 amino acids. Trimming removed 2 bases from V and 0 bases from J, with 12 bases in between. CDR1 and CDR2 from the germline V gene are KGHDR and SFDVKD. This CDR3 is CATSDSPRQMNTEAFF. The CDR3 DNA is TGTGCCACCAGTGATTCCCCGCGACAAATGAACACTGAAGCTTTCTTT.

This chain joins TRBV5-1 and TRBJ2-7, with 7 positions matching TRBD1. The CDR3 loop spans 13 amino acids. Germline CDR1 is SGHRS and CDR2 is YFSETQ. V was pared by 3 bases and J by 4 bases, with 4 bases of the junction left unmatched. The CDR3 loop reads CASSWQGEYEQYF. The CDR3 DNA reads as TGCGCCAGCAGCTGGCAGGGGGAGTACGAGCAGTACTTC.

V and J are TRBV5-6 and TRBJ1-5; TRBD1 agrees at 9 bases. V was clipped by 0 bases and J by 3 bases; unmatched bases: 10. Per the germline V gene, CDR1 is SGHDT and CDR2 is YYEEEE. The CDR3 spans 18 residues. CDR3 region: CASSLGGPGQGFNQPQHF. Here the CDR3 DNA reads TGTGCCAGCAGCTTGGGGGGCCCGGGACAGGGTTTCAATCAGCCCCAGCATTTT.

The genes are TRBV7-9 and TRBJ2-3, with 7 bases identical to TRBD2. With V trimmed by 4 bases and J by 2 bases, 3 bases remained unmatched. The CDR3 is 14 amino acids. Germline V gene lookup returns CDR1 SEHNR and CDR2 FQNEAQ (reference sequence). CDR3 loop: CASSYGTTTDTQYF. In DNA form, the CDR3 reads TGTGCCAGCAGCTATGGGACTACCACAGATACGCAGTATTTT.

The chain links TRBV27 to TRBJ2-2; perhaps TRBD1 as D (6 bases). The germline V gene encodes CDR1 MNHEY and CDR2 SMNVEV (reference sequence). V was pared by 2 bases and J by 3 bases, with 10 bases between. This CDR3 spans 15 amino acids. The CDR3 nucleotides are TGTGCCAGCAGTTTAGCGGACAGCTACACCGGGGAGCTGTTTTTT. It translates to CASSLADSYTGELFF.

This clone was detected only once. This chain uses TRBV3-1 (or the pseudogene TRBV3-2) with TRBJ2-5; D perhaps matches TRBD2 (8 bases). The CDR3 is 17 residues long. Trimming removed 6 bases at V and 1 base at J, with 21 bases between. Germline V gene lookup returns CDR1 LGHDT and CDR2 YNNKEL (reference sequence). Written as DNA, the CDR3 is TGTGCCAGCAGGGACAGGCCGGACGGGGGGGGCCAAGAGACCCAGTACTTC. Amino acid sequence: CASRDRPDGGGQETQYF.

The rearrangement uses TRBV6-5 and TRBJ1-5; the D is unclear. Germline CDR1 is MNHEY and CDR2 is SVGAGI. The V and J ends lost 3 bases and 5 bases respectively, with 8 bases between them. There are 13 residues in the CDR3. The CDR3 coding sequence is TGTGCCAGCAGTTATCAGCGGGATCAGCCCCAGCATTTT. Protein product: CASSYQRDQPQHF.

This clone was seen a handful of times. The V and J genes are TRBV5-4 and TRBJ1-2; D not certain. This CDR3 contains 13 residues. Germline assignment: CDR1 SGHNT and CDR2 YYREEE (reference sequence). V was shortened by 4 bases and J by 7 bases, with 14 bases between the two germline ends. CDR3 region: CASSPIRVGGYTF. CDR3 nucleotide sequence: TGTGCCAGCAGCCCCATCCGGGTAGGTGGCTACACCTTC.

This rearrangement joins TRBV7-9 to TRBJ2-5; a weak D match, TRBD2 (7 bases). CDR1 and CDR2 (germline): SEHNR, FQNEAQ (reference sequence). The CDR3 totals 15 residues. V gave up 2 bases and J gave up 5 bases, with 15 bases separating them. For the CDR3, the DNA is TGTGCCAGCAGCTTACCGGGGGCCGGGGGGGAGACCCAGTACTTC. Translated: CASSLPGAGGETQYF.

V gene TRBV3-1 (or the pseudogene TRBV3-2) combines with J gene TRBJ1-2, with 7 nucleotides matching TRBD1. The CDR3 extends over 12 amino acids. V shed 4 bases and J 6 bases; nucleotides not matched to a gene: 2. Germline-derived CDR1 and CDR2 are LGHDT and YNNKEL (reference sequence). CDR3 protein: CASSRGQDGYTF. In nucleotides, the CDR3 is TGTGCCAGCAGCCGAGGACAGGATGGCTACACCTTC.

The V call is TRBV5-5, the J call TRBJ1-4; D is ambiguous. Germline CDR1 reads SGHKS; CDR2 reads YYEKEE (reference sequence). CDR3 length: 15 residues. V gave up 4 bases and J gave up 4 bases, with 14 bases separating them. The CDR3 protein is CASSQLPRGNEKLFF. The CDR3 DNA sequence: TGTGCCAGCAGCCAACTCCCCCGGGGTAATGAAAAACTGTTTTTT. The full variable domain, rest sourced from reference TRBV5-5 and TRBJ1-4, is DAGVTQSPTHLIKTRGQQVTLRCSPISGHKSVSWYQQVLGQGPQFIFQYYEKEERGRGNFPDRFSARQFPNYSSELNVNALLLGDSALYLCASSQLPRGNEKLFFGSGTQLSVL.

The V call is TRBV3-1 (or the pseudogene TRBV3-2), the J call TRBJ2-4; TRBD2 agrees at 10 bases. The CDR3 consists of 15 residues. From germline, CDR1 is LGHDT and CDR2 YNNKEL (reference sequence). Trimming cost V 5 bases and J 4 bases; bases outside gene matches: 5. The CDR3 DNA sequence: TGTGCCAGCAGCTATAGCGGGGGGAGTAAAAACATTCAGTACTTC. Translated: CASSYSGGSKNIQYF.

V gene TRBV5-4 combines with J gene TRBJ1-2; 7 nucleotides align to TRBD1. The CDR3 contains 16 residues. Germline V gene data show CDR1 as SGHNT and CDR2 as YYREEE (reference sequence). Losses at the gene ends were 0 bases for V and 0 bases for J; bases not matched to a gene: 5. The CDR3 DNA is TGTGCCAGCAGCTTGGCCGCAGGGGGAGCTAACTATGGCTACACCTTC. Its protein is CASSLAAGGANYGYTF.

The chain uses TRBV7-9 and TRBJ1-5, with 7 bases fitting TRBD1. From germline, CDR1 is SEHNR and CDR2 FQNEAQ (reference sequence). Trimming took 5 bases from V and 2 from J; bases not matched to a gene: 3. CDR3 length equals 14 residues. The CDR3 here is CASSAQGGNQPQHF. CDR3 DNA: TGTGCCAGCAGCGCCCAGGGGGGCAATCAGCCCCAGCATTTT.

V usage is TRBV14 and J usage is TRBJ2-3; 10 bases are shared with TRBD2. The CDR3 loop spans 17 amino acids. With 4 bases clipped from V and 2 bases from J, the junction kept 9 bases outside the gene matches. Germline V CDR1 and CDR2: SGHDN, FVKESK. The CDR3 DNA reads as TGTGCCAGCAGCCCAGACTATAGCGGGGGGACCACAGATACGCAGTATTTT. It yields the protein CASSPDYSGGTTDTQYF.

The chain links TRBV10-2 to TRBJ2-2; tentatively, D is TRBD2 (7 bases). Per the germline V gene, CDR1 is WSHSY and CDR2 is SAAADI. The CDR3 has 16 residues. Between the trimmed V and J ends, which lost 0 bases and 1 base, there was a span of 9 bases. For the CDR3, the DNA is TGCGCCAGCAGTGAGTCGGGGGGGCTGAACACCGGGGAGCTGTTTTTT. Translating it yields CASSESGGLNTGELFF.

In its sample, this clone was seen once. J is TRBJ1-1 and V is TRBV29-1; the D is unclear. Trimming cost V 4 bases and J 4 bases, with 10 bases left between them. CDR1 SQVTM and CDR2 ANQGSEA come from the germline V gene. The CDR3 sequence is 12 residues long. Written as DNA, the CDR3 is TGCAGCGTTGGGGTTGAGGGCACTGAAGCTTTCTTT. This sequence encodes CSVGVEGTEAFF.

The J gene is TRBJ1-1, the V gene TRBV19, with TRBD1 matching 7 bases. This CDR3 contains 14 residues. The germline gives CDR1 LNHDA, CDR2 SQIVND (reference sequence). V lost 5 bases and J lost 1; bases outside the gene matches: 4. The CDR3, as DNA: TGTGCCAGTAGTTGGCAGGGGGGGAACACTGAAGCTTTCTTT. As protein: CASSWQGGNTEAFF.

V gene TRBV19 combines with J gene TRBJ2-7, with D perhaps TRBD1 (6 bases). This CDR3 spans 14 amino acids. The germline CDR1 and CDR2 sequences are LNHDA and SQIVND (reference sequence). Trimming pared 7 bases from V and 0 bases from J, leaving 13 bases between. The CDR3 DNA sequence: TGTGCCAGTAAGCCCGGACAGAGCTCCTACGAGCAGTACTTC. This gives the protein CASKPGQSSYEQYF.

The genes are TRBV7-9 and TRBJ2-1; D is perhaps TRBD2 (5 bases). V was trimmed by 2 bases and J by 9 bases, leaving 11 bases between them. The CDR3 has 13 amino acids. Germline CDR1 SEHNR, CDR2 FQNEAQ (reference sequence). The CDR3 reads CASSLLGAGEQFF. The CDR3 DNA sequence: TGTGCCAGCAGCTTACTGGGCGCGGGTGAGCAGTTCTTC. The whole variable domain, filled in from reference TRBV7-9 and TRBJ2-1, reads DTGVSQNPRHKITKRGQNVTFRCDPISEHNRLYWYRQTLGQGPEFLTYFQNEAQLEKSRLLSDRFSAERPKGSFSTLEIQRTEQGDSAMYLCASSLLGAGEQFFGPGTRLTVL.

This rearrangement joins TRBV2 to TRBJ1-6; D may be TRBD1 (6 bases). CDR1 and CDR2 (germline): SNHLY, FYNNEI. The CDR3 has 15 amino acids. The V and J ends lost 3 bases and 7 bases respectively, with 13 bases between them. CDR3 amino acids: CASSEVGTRNSPLHF. The CDR3 nucleotides read TGTGCCAGCAGTGAGGTAGGGACAAGAAATTCACCCCTCCACTTT.

This sequence joins TRBV10-3 and TRBJ2-7; 9 nucleotides line up with TRBD1. Germline V CDR1 and CDR2: ENHRY, SYGVKD. This CDR3 is 15 amino acids long. The V segment lost 6 bases and the J segment 2 bases; nucleotides outside the gene matches: 8. The CDR3 region is CAIREDRGSTYEQYF. DNA for the CDR3: TGTGCCATCAGAGAGGACAGGGGTTCAACCTACGAGCAGTACTTC.

This chain links TRBV6-2 or TRBV6-3 with TRBJ2-5; 15 nucleotides match TRBD2. The germline V gene has CDR1 MNHEY and CDR2 SVGEGT. Germline trimming cut 2 bases from V and 5 bases from J; bases unmatched to any gene: 6. The length of the CDR3 is 17 residues. The CDR3 DNA sequence: TGTGCCAGCAGTTACCGGACTAGCGGGGGGGCGAGGGAGACCCAGTACTTC. Amino acid sequence: CASSYRTSGGARETQYF.

The genes are TRBV7-6 and TRBJ1-1; 9 bases are shared with TRBD1. The CDR3 runs 15 residues. Germline CDR1 and CDR2: SGHVS and FNYEAQ. V shed 4 bases, J shed 4 bases, and the junction held 7 bases outside the gene matches. The CDR3 loop is CASSCGTGPTTEAFF. Here the CDR3 DNA reads TGTGCCAGCAGCTGTGGGACAGGGCCGACCACTGAAGCTTTCTTT.

The V gene is TRBV27, the J gene TRBJ1-6; 9 bases agree with TRBD1. The germline gives CDR1 MNHEY, CDR2 SMNVEV (reference sequence). V lost 6 bases, J lost 0 bases, and 15 bases stayed unmatched. This CDR3 is 20 amino acids long. The CDR3 bases are TGTGCCAGCAGCTTCCGGATCCGGGACAGGGACTACTCCTATAATTCACCCCTCCACTTT. Protein product: CASSFRIRDRDYSYNSPLHF.